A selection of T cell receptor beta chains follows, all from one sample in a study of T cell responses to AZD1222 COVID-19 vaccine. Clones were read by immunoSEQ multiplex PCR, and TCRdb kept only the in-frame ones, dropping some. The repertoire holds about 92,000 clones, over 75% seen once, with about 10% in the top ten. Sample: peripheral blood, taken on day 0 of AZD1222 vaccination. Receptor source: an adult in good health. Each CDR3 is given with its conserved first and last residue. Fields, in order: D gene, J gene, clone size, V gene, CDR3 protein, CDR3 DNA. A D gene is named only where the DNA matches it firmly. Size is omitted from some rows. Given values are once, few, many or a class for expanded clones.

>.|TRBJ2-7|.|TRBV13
CASSARGRTTYEQYF
TGTGCCAGCAGCGCCCGGGGTAGGACAACCTACGAGCAGTACTTC
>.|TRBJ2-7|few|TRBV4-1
CASSPLLSYEQYF
TGCGCCAGCAGCCCCCTCCTATCCTACGAGCAGTACTTC
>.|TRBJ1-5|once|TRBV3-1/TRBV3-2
CASSQWVNQPQHF
TGTGCCAGCAGCCAATGGGTGAATCAGCCCCAGCATTTT
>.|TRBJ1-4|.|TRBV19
CASSRRQTSNEKLFF
TGTGCCAGTAGTAGGAGACAAACTTCTAATGAAAAACTGTTTTTT
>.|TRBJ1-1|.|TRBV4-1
CASMTNTEAFF
TGCGCCAGTATGACAAACACTGAAGCTTTCTTT
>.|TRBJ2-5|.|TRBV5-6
CASSQLGRAQETQYF
TGTGCCAGCAGCCAACTGGGCCGGGCTCAAGAGACCCAGTACTTC
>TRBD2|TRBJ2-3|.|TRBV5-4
CASSSPTGGDTQYF
TGTGCCAGCAGCTCCCCGACCGGGGGGGATACGCAGTATTTT
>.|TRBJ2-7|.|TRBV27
CASSPSLMGVHEQYF
TGTGCCAGCAGTCCATCCCTCATGGGGGTACACGAGCAGTACTTC
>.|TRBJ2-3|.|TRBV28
CASSFSGMRTDTQYF
TGTGCCAGCAGTTTTTCGGGAATGAGAACAGATACGCAGTATTTT
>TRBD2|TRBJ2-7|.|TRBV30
CAWMVGTSGILHSYEQYF
TGTGCCTGGATGGTGGGGACTAGCGGGATTCTCCACTCCTACGAGCAGTACTTC
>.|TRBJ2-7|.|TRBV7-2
CASSWEDYYEQYF
TGTGCCAGCAGCTGGGAGGACTACTACGAGCAGTACTTC
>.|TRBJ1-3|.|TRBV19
CASSVVGRVSGNTIYF
TGTGCCAGTAGTGTAGTTGGACGGGTCTCTGGAAACACCATATATTTT
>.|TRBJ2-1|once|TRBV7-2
CASSQTGTEQFF
TGTGCCAGCAGTCAAACAGGGACTGAGCAGTTCTTC
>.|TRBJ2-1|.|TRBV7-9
CATPGGPTNEQFF
TGTGCCACACCCGGCGGACCCACCAATGAGCAGTTCTTC
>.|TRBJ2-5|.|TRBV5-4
CASSQIQETQYF
TGTGCCAGCAGCCAAATCCAAGAGACCCAGTACTTC
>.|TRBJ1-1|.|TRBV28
CASSFPSSSAGLNTEAFF
TGTGCCAGCAGTTTTCCCTCCTCCTCGGCGGGTTTGAACACTGAAGCTTTCTTT
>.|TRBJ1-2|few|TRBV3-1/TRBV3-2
CASSLWEGNYGYTF
TGTGCCAGCAGCCTCTGGGAGGGGAACTATGGCTACACCTTC
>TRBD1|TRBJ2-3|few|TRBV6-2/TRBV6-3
CASSYTLRGSTDTQYF
TGTGCCAGCAGTTATACCCTCAGGGGGAGCACAGATACGCAGTATTTT
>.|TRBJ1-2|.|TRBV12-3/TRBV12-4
CASSTGDYGYTF
TGTGCCAGCAGTACTGGAGATTATGGCTACACCTTC
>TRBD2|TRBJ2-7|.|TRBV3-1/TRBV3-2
CASSPTSGRSPLYEQYF
TGTGCCAGCAGCCCAACTAGCGGGAGGTCCCCACTCTACGAGCAGTACTTC